The 18 T cell receptor beta chains below come from one sample, sequenced in a study of molecular identifiers for immune sequencing clone quantification. MiXCR, run by TCRdb on the PCR reads, gives a single entry per CDR3 protein. This table holds about 65,000 distinct CDR3 sequences, less than 20% found once. Specimen: naive CD8+ T cells from blood, with Jurkat cell RNA spiked in. Stated subset: FACS-sorted CD8+CD4-CCR7+CD45RA+ naive T cells. These receptor sequences come from a human donor in good health. Some libraries in this study had Jurkat cell RNA spiked in.

This clonotype was detected ten times or more. This chain connects TRBV7-6 to TRBJ1-4, with a tentative D call TRBD1 (5 bases). The CDR3 runs to 16 residues. The V gene lost 3 bases and the J gene lost 1 base, with 12 bases spanning the gap. The V gene's germline CDR1 is SGHVS and CDR2 FNYEAQ. In nucleotides, the CDR3 is TGTGCCAGCAGCTTCCAGGGTTATAAAACTAATGAAAAACTGTTTTTT. This gives the protein CASSFQGYKTNEKLFF.

This clonotype was picked up many times. V usage is TRBV6-2 or TRBV6-3 and J usage is TRBJ2-6; D is possibly TRBD2 (5 bases). This CDR3 has 15 amino acids. Germline CDR1 is MNHEY and CDR2 is SVGEGT. V dropped 6 bases and J dropped 2 bases, with 11 bases sitting between them. The DNA of the CDR3 is TGTGCCAGCAGACGGGGAAAGACTGGGGCCAACGTCCTGACTTTC. It yields the protein CASRRGKTGANVLTF.

This clonotype was counted many times. The rearrangement joins TRBV27 to TRBJ2-1, with TRBD1 identical over 7 bases. CDR1 and CDR2 from the germline V gene are MNHEY and SMNVEV (reference sequence). The junction had 3 bases not matched to a gene; V was cut back by 6 bases and J by 1 base. This CDR3 is 14 amino acids long. This CDR3 reads CASSAGGSYNEQFF. In DNA form, the CDR3 reads TGTGCCAGCAGCGCAGGGGGTTCCTACAATGAGCAGTTCTTC.

This clonotype was picked up many times. V gene TRBV5-5 combines with J gene TRBJ2-7, with D possibly TRBD2 on 5 matching bases. This CDR3 is 15 amino acids long. V lost 4 bases and J lost 3, with 17 bases in between. CDR1 and CDR2 from the germline V gene are SGHKS and YYEKEE (reference sequence). CDR3 sequence: CASSPTERPHYEQYF. The CDR3 nucleotides are TGTGCCAGCAGCCCCACTGAGCGGCCTCACTACGAGCAGTACTTC.

This clonotype came up many times. This chain joins TRBV30 and TRBJ2-2; 10 bases are a match to TRBD1. Germline values: CDR1 GTSNPN, CDR2 SVGIG (reference sequence). The CDR3 is made up of 14 amino acids. V dropped 5 bases and J dropped 3; count of bases not matched to a gene: 3. The CDR3 loop is CAWRQGAYTGELFF. The CDR3, as DNA: TGTGCCTGGCGACAGGGGGCATACACCGGGGAGCTGTTTTTT.

The table lists this clonotype with many counts. J is TRBJ2-3 and V is TRBV6-6; D unresolved. The CDR3 is 12 residues long. Germline-derived CDR1 and CDR2 are MNHNY and SVGAGI (reference sequence). The V end was cut by 0 bases, the J end by 5 bases, with 3 bases between. The chain's CDR3 is CASSYSRDTQYF. As DNA, the CDR3 is TGTGCCAGCAGTTACTCGAGAGATACGCAGTATTTT.

By sample share, this clonotype is medium-sized. The chain couples TRBV10-3 to TRBJ2-7, with 7 nucleotides matching TRBD1. The V segment lost 10 bases and the J segment 5 bases; nucleotides outside the gene matches: 14. This CDR3 is built from 14 residues. Germline CDR1 reads ENHRY; CDR2 reads SYGVKD. CDR3 sequence reads: CATEGARDSHEQYF. The CDR3 DNA reads as TGTGCCACCGAAGGAGCCCGGGACAGCCACGAGCAGTACTTC.

On this clonotype: This may arise from a read error, as a much more abundant clone is one base away. The V gene is TRBV11-1, the J gene TRBJ2-7; TRBD2 aligns across 7 bases. V lost 2 bases to trimming and J lost 6 bases; unmatched junction nucleotides: 13. The CDR3 loop spans 16 amino acids. CDR1 SGHAT and CDR2 FQDESV come from the germline V gene (reference sequence). The CDR3 region has the DNA TGTGCCAGCAGCTTATGGCCCCCAGCGGGAACCTGCGAGCAGTACTTC. It translates to CASSLWPPAGTCEQYF.

Ten or more counts support this clonotype. The rearrangement joins TRBV28 to TRBJ2-3; D tentatively fits TRBD1 or TRBD2 (5 bases each). CDR1 is MDHEN and CDR2 is SYDVKM in the germline V gene. V was shortened by 5 bases and J by 1 base, with 13 bases between the two germline ends. The CDR3 is 15 amino acids. This chain's CDR3 is CASSISRGGTDTQYF. For the CDR3, the DNA is TGTGCCAGCAGTATCTCGAGGGGCGGCACAGATACGCAGTATTTT.

The table lists this clonotype with many counts. V usage is TRBV28 and J usage is TRBJ2-7, with D unresolved. Deletions cut 2 bases from V and 3 bases from J, with 5 bases between. This CDR3 comprises 12 residues. CDR1 and CDR2 (germline): MDHEN, SYDVKM. The CDR3 spells CASSLTGYEQYF. As DNA, the CDR3 is TGTGCCAGCAGTTTAACGGGCTACGAGCAGTACTTC.

This clonotype was recorded at least ten times. V gene TRBV20-1 combines with J gene TRBJ1-5; unclear D gene. CDR3 length: 14 amino acids. Trimming pared 0 bases from V and 12 bases from J, leaving 18 bases between. The germline gives CDR1 DFQATT, CDR2 SNEGSKA (reference sequence). The CDR3 sequence: CSARDPAARTVQHF. In DNA form, the CDR3 reads TGCAGTGCTAGAGATCCTGCAGCAAGAACAGTCCAGCATTTT.

This clonotype was recorded many times. The CDR3 region is CASSLGTSEYEQYF. CDR3 DNA: TGTGCCAGCAGCTTGGGAACTAGCGAGTACGAGCAGTACTTC. This chain links TRBV13 with TRBJ2-7; 7 nucleotides match TRBD2. In germline, CDR1 is PRHDT, CDR2 FYEKMQ (reference sequence). With V trimmed by 3 bases and J by 4 bases, 6 bases remained unmatched. The CDR3 is 14 amino acids.

As regards this clonotype: This could be a read error, since a much larger clone is one nucleotide away. The gene calls are TRBV2 and TRBJ2-7; no reliable D call. CDR3 length: 13 amino acids. Germline V CDR1 and CDR2: SNHLY, FYNNEI. The V end lost 8 bases, the J end lost 0 bases, and 11 bases lay between the germline ends. CDR3 region: CASFSRSSYEQYF. For the CDR3, the DNA is TGTGCCAGCTTTAGTAGAAGCTCCTACGAGCAGTACTTC.

The table lists this clonotype with many counts. The CDR3 DNA reads as TGTGCCAGTAGCCCCTGGCTAGCGGGAGAAGCATACAATGAGCAGTTCTTC. Amino acids: CASSPWLAGEAYNEQFF. The rearrangement joins TRBV19 to TRBJ2-1; TRBD2 matches at 10 bases. In germline, CDR1 is LNHDA, CDR2 SQIVND (reference sequence). The CDR3 consists of 17 residues. V trimming: 6 bases; J trimming: 4 bases; junction bases outside the gene matches: 12.

This clonotype has only a few counts. The chain couples TRBV20-1 to TRBJ2-5; D may correspond to TRBD1 or TRBD2 (6 bases each). The V gene lost 5 bases and the J gene lost 1 base, with 23 bases spanning the gap. The CDR3 covers 17 residues. CDR1 DFQATT and CDR2 SNEGSKA come from the germline V gene (reference sequence). The CDR3, as DNA: TGCAGTGCTCAGCTATCGCGGGATGTAGGGGGCCAAGAGACCCAGTACTTC. Its protein product is CSAQLSRDVGGQETQYF.

At least ten counts were recorded for this clonotype. The rearrangement joins TRBV7-2 to TRBJ1-1; D possibly corresponds to TRBD1 (6 bases). CDR1 is SGHTA, CDR2 FQGNSA, per germline. V lost 5 bases and J 4 bases, leaving 17 bases between the germline ends. CDR3 length equals 15 residues. The CDR3 DNA follows: TGTGCCAGCAGCCTTTGGGGGGGCTCGGGCACTGAAGCTTTCTTT. This sequence encodes CASSLWGGSGTEAFF.

A note on this clonotype: This may arise from a read error, as a much more abundant clone is one base away. This rearrangement joins TRBV3-1 to TRBJ2-7; D possibly corresponds to TRBD2 (7 bases). The V gene's germline CDR1 is LGHDT and CDR2 YNNKEL (reference sequence). The CDR3 loop spans 13 amino acids. Trimming removed 5 bases from V and 2 bases from J, with 10 bases in between. The CDR3 sequence is CASSEGGAYEQYF. For the CDR3, the DNA is TGTGCCAGCAGCGAAGGGGGGGCCTACGAGCAGTACTTC.

The sample holds many counts of this clonotype. This chain connects TRBV5-5 to TRBJ2-3; TRBD2 aligns across 8 bases. Germline CDR1 is SGHKS and CDR2 is YYEKEE (reference sequence). This CDR3 has 15 amino acids. This chain's CDR3 is CATTHGLALADTQYF. In nucleotides, the CDR3 is TGTGCGACCACCCACGGACTAGCTTTGGCAGATACGCAGTATTTT.